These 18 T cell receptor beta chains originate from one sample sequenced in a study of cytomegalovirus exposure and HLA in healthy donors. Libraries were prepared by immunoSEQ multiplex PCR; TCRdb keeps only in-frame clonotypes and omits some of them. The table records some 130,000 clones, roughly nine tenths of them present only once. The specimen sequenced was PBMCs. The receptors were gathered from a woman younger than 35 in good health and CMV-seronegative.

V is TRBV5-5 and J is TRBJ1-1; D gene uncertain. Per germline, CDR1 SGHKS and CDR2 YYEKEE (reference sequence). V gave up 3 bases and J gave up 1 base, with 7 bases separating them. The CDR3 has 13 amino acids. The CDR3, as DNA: TGTGCCAGCAGCTCGTCCGGGAACACTGAAGCTTTCTTT. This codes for CASSSSGNTEAFF.

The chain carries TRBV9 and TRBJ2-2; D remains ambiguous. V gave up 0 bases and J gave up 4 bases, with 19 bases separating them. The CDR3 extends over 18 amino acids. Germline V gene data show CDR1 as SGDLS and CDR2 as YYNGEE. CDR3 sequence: CASSVAPVLETLTGELFF. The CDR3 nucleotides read TGTGCCAGCAGCGTAGCCCCGGTTTTGGAGACGCTCACCGGGGAGCTGTTTTTT.

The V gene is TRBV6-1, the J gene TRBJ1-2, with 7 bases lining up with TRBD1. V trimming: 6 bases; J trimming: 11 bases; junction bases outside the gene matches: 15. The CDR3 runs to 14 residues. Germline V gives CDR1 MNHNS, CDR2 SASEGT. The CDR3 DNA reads TGTGCCAGCAGAATCCGGGACAGCGGGAGTAGGTACACCTTC. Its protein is CASRIRDSGSRYTF.

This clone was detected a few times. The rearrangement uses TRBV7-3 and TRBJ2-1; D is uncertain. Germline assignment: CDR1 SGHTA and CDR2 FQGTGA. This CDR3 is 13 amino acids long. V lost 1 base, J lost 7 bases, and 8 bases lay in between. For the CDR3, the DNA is TGTGCCAGCAGCTTAAGAATAGAGAATGAGCAGTTCTTC. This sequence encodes CASSLRIENEQFF.

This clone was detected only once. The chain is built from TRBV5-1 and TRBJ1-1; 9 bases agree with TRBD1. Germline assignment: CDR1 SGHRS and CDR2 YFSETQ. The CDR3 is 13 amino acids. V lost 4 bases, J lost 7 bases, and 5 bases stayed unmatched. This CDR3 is CASSTGTGFEAFF. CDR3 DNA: TGCGCCAGCAGCACAGGGACAGGGTTTGAAGCTTTCTTT.

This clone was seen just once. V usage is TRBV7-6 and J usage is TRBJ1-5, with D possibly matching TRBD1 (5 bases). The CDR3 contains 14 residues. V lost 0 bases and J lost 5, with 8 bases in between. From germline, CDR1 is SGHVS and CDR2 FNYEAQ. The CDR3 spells CASSLAEQDQPQHF. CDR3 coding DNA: TGTGCCAGCAGCTTAGCGGAACAGGATCAGCCCCAGCATTTT. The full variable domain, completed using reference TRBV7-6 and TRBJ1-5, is GAGVSQSPRYKVTKRGQDVALRCDPISGHVSLYWYRQALGQGPEFLTYFNYEAQQDKSGLPNDRFSAERPEGSISTLTIQRTEQRDSAMYRCASSLAEQDQPQHFGDGTRLSIL.

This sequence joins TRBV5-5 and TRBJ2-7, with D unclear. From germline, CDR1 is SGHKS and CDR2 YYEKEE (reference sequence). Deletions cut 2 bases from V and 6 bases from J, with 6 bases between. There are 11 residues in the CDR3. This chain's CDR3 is CASSFPGEQYF. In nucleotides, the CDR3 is TGTGCCAGCAGCTTCCCAGGCGAGCAGTACTTC.

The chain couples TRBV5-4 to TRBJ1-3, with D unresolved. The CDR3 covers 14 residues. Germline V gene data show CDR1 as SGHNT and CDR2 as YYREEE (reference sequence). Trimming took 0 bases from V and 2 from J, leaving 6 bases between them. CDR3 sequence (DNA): TGTGCCAGCAGCTTGGACAGTGCTGGAAACACCATATATTTT. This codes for CASSLDSAGNTIYF.

The CDR3 is CATQRDGEQFF. The CDR3 coding sequence is TGTGCCACCCAACGGGATGGTGAGCAGTTCTTC. This rearrangement joins TRBV27 to TRBJ2-1, with D perhaps TRBD2 (5 bases). Trimming took 10 bases from V and 9 from J, leaving 13 bases between them. There are 11 residues in the CDR3. Germline CDR1 MNHEY, CDR2 SMNVEV (reference sequence).

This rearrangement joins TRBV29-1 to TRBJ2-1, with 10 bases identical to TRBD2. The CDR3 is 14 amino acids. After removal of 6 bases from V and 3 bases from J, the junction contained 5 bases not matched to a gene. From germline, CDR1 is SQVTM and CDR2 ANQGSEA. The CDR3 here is CSVVAGGYYNEQFF. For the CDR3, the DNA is TGCAGCGTCGTAGCGGGGGGTTACTACAATGAGCAGTTCTTC.

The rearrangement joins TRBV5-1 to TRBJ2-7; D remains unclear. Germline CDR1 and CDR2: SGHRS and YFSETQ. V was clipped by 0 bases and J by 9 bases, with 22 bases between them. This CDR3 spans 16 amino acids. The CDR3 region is CASSLGSGSALVSQYF. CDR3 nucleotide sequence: TGCGCCAGCAGCTTGGGTTCCGGGTCGGCCTTAGTATCGCAGTACTTC. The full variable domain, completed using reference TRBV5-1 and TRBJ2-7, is KAGVTQTPRYLIKTRGQQVTLSCSPISGHRSVSWYQQTPGQGLQFLFEYFSETQRNKGNFPGRFSGRQFSNSRSEMNVSTLELGDSALYLCASSLGSGSALVSQYFGPGTRLTVT.

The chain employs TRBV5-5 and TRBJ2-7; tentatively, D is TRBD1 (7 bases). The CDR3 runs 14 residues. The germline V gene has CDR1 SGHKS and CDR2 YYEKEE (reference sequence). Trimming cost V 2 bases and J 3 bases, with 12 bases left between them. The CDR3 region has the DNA TGTGCCAGCAGCTTTGGAGGGGGCAACTACGAGCAGTACTTC. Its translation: CASSFGGGNYEQYF.

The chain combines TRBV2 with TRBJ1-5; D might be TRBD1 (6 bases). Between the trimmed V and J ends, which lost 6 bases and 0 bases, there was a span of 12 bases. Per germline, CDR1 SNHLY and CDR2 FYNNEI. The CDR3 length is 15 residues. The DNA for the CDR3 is TGTGCCAGCAGGGGGACAAGGAATAGCAATCAGCCCCAGCATTTT. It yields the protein CASRGTRNSNQPQHF.

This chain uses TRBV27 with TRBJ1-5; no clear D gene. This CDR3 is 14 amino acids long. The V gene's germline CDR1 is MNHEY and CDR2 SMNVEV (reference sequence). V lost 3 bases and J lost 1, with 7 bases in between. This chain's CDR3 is CASSFSRSNQPQHF. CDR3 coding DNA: TGTGCCAGCAGTTTTTCCAGGAGCAATCAGCCCCAGCATTTT.

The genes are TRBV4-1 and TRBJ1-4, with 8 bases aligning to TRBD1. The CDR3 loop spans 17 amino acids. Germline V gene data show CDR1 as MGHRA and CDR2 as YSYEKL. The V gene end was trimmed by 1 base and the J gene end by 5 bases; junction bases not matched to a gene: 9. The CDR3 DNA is TGCGCCAGCAGCCAAGGGGACAGGCTGATAGCAAATGAAAAACTGTTTTTT. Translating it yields CASSQGDRLIANEKLFF.

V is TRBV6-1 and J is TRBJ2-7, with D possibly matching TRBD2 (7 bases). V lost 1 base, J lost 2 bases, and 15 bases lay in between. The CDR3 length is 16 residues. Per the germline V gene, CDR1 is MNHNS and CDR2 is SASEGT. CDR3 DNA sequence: TGTGCCAGCAGTGAAGTGGGGGGGGGCGCCCCCTACGAGCAGTACTTC. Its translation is CASSEVGGGAPYEQYF.

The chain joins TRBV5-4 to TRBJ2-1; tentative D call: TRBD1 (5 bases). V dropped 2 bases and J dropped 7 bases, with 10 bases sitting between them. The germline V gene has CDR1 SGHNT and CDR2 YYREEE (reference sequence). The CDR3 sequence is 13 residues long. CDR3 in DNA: TGTGCCAGCAGCTTCCAGGGTCCGAATGAGCAGTTCTTC. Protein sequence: CASSFQGPNEQFF.

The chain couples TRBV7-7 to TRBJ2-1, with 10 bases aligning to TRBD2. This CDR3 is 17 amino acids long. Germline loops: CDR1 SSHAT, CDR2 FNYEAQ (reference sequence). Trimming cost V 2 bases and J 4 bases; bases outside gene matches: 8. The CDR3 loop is CASSLWGGLATYNEQFF. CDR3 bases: TGTGCCAGCAGCTTATGGGGGGGACTAGCGACTTACAATGAGCAGTTCTTC.